The rows below give T cell receptor beta chains drawn from one sample of a study of cytomegalovirus exposure and HLA in healthy donors. Data came from immunoSEQ multiplex PCR; TCRdb stores just in-frame clones and leaves some out. This sample's table reports approximately 70,000 clones. The sample taken for sequencing was PBMCs. These receptor sequences come from a female donor in good health and CMV-seropositive. Each CDR3 is given with its conserved first and last residue. The D gene is left open where the match is weak.

d_call: NA
v_call: TRBV19
j_call: TRBJ1-6
cdr3_aa: CASSKQGGSPLHF
cdr3_nt: TGTGCCAGTAGTAAACAGGGCGGTTCACCCCTCCACTTT

d_call: NA
v_call: TRBV7-2
j_call: TRBJ2-3
cdr3_aa: CASSRIQTKGKGGQYF
cdr3_nt: TGTGCCAGCAGCCGCATACAGACTAAAGGGAAAGGAGGGCAGTATTTT

d_call: NA
v_call: TRBV11-2
j_call: TRBJ2-5
cdr3_aa: CASSLVGSMKTQYF
cdr3_nt: TGTGCCAGCAGCTTAGTGGGCAGTATGAAGACCCAGTACTTC

d_call: TRBD2
v_call: TRBV5-1
j_call: TRBJ2-7
cdr3_aa: CASSLIGGSYEQYF
cdr3_nt: TGCGCCAGCAGCTTGATCGGGGGGTCCTACGAGCAGTACTTC

d_call: TRBD1
v_call: TRBV4-1
j_call: TRBJ1-2
cdr3_aa: CASSQRGLYGYTF
cdr3_nt: TGCGCCAGCAGCCAAAGGGGGCTCTATGGCTACACCTTC

d_call: NA
v_call: TRBV12-5
j_call: TRBJ2-2
cdr3_aa: CASGLVYGALDTGELFF
cdr3_nt: TGTGCTAGTGGTTTGGTATATGGGGCTTTGGACACCGGGGAGCTGTTTTTT

d_call: TRBD2
v_call: TRBV4-3
j_call: TRBJ2-1
cdr3_aa: CASSREVAGGQNEQFF
cdr3_nt: TGCGCCAGCAGCCGAGAGGTGGCGGGGGGGCAAAATGAGCAGTTCTTC

d_call: NA
v_call: TRBV7-6
j_call: TRBJ2-3
cdr3_aa: CASSATSPTDTQYF
cdr3_nt: TGTGCCAGCAGCGCGACTAGTCCCACAGATACGCAGTATTTT

d_call: TRBD2
v_call: TRBV9
j_call: TRBJ2-7
cdr3_aa: CASSVVKASGRIDESYEQYF
cdr3_nt: TGTGCCAGCAGCGTAGTCAAGGCTAGCGGGAGAATAGACGAATCCTACGAGCAGTACTTC

d_call: NA
v_call: TRBV4-3
j_call: TRBJ1-1
cdr3_aa: CASSRIQGTEAFF
cdr3_nt: TGCGCCAGCAGCCGAATACAGGGAACTGAAGCTTTCTTT

d_call: NA
v_call: TRBV5-4
j_call: TRBJ2-5
cdr3_aa: CASSLYLGRGARETQYF
cdr3_nt: TGTGCCAGCAGCCTATACCTTGGACGGGGGGCCCGGGAGACCCAGTACTTC

d_call: TRBD2
v_call: TRBV9
j_call: TRBJ2-3
cdr3_aa: CASSSGTSGGTDTQYF
cdr3_nt: TGTGCCAGCAGCAGTGGGACTAGCGGGGGCACAGATACGCAGTATTTT

d_call: NA
v_call: TRBV5-5
j_call: TRBJ1-1
cdr3_aa: CASSLDSWATEAFF
cdr3_nt: TGTGCCAGCAGCTTAGACAGTTGGGCCACTGAAGCTTTCTTT

d_call: NA
v_call: TRBV19
j_call: TRBJ2-2
cdr3_aa: CASSPRAAGELFF
cdr3_nt: TGTGCCAGTAGTCCCAGGGCCGCCGGGGAGCTGTTTTTT

d_call: NA
v_call: TRBV6-5
j_call: TRBJ2-7
cdr3_aa: CASSRDKAYEQYF
cdr3_nt: TGTGCCAGCAGCAGGGACAAGGCCTACGAGCAGTACTTC

d_call: TRBD2
v_call: TRBV28
j_call: TRBJ2-7
cdr3_aa: CASGLASGPYEQYF
cdr3_nt: TGTGCCAGCGGCTTGGCTAGCGGTCCCTACGAGCAGTACTTC

d_call: TRBD1
v_call: TRBV29-1
j_call: TRBJ1-5
cdr3_aa: CSVVRGEGQPQHF
cdr3_nt: TGCAGCGTTGTCAGGGGGGAAGGTCAGCCCCAGCATTTT

d_call: NA
v_call: TRBV7-2
j_call: TRBJ2-5
cdr3_aa: CASSFSRETQYF
cdr3_nt: TGTGCCAGCAGCTTCTCGCGAGAGACCCAGTACTTC

d_call: NA
v_call: TRBV6-5
j_call: TRBJ2-1
cdr3_aa: CASSYKQKQFF
cdr3_nt: TGTGCCAGCAGTTACAAACAGAAGCAGTTCTTC

d_call: TRBD1
v_call: TRBV29-1
j_call: TRBJ1-1
cdr3_aa: CSVEDMGTGVNTEAFF
cdr3_nt: TGCAGCGTTGAAGATATGGGGACAGGGGTAAACACTGAAGCTTTCTTT

d_call: NA
v_call: TRBV27
j_call: TRBJ2-1
cdr3_aa: CASSLTRSASVNEQFF
cdr3_nt: TGTGCCAGCAGTTTAACTAGATCGGCTAGCGTCAATGAGCAGTTCTTC

d_call: TRBD2
v_call: TRBV4-2
j_call: TRBJ2-1
cdr3_aa: CASSQDLAGGSNEQFF
cdr3_nt: TGTGCCAGCAGCCAAGACCTAGCGGGAGGAAGCAATGAGCAGTTCTTC

d_call: NA
v_call: TRBV4-3
j_call: TRBJ1-2
cdr3_aa: CASSQDWGQGPYGYTF
cdr3_nt: TGCGCCAGCAGCCAAGATTGGGGCCAGGGTCCCTATGGCTACACCTTC

d_call: NA
v_call: TRBV7-3
j_call: TRBJ2-3
cdr3_aa: CASSLRGSPSTDTQYF
cdr3_nt: TGTGCCAGCAGCTTAAGGGGCTCTCCTAGCACAGATACGCAGTATTTT

d_call: TRBD2
v_call: TRBV29-1
j_call: TRBJ2-3
cdr3_aa: CSGGGWADTQYF
cdr3_nt: TGCAGCGGGGGGGGTTGGGCAGATACGCAGTATTTT

d_call: TRBD2
v_call: TRBV10-3
j_call: TRBJ2-7
cdr3_aa: CAISVAGPSYEQYF
cdr3_nt: TGTGCCATCAGTGTAGCGGGCCCATCCTACGAGCAGTACTTC

d_call: NA
v_call: TRBV21-1
j_call: TRBJ2-2
cdr3_aa: CASSNARNTGELFF
cdr3_nt: TGTGCCAGCAGCAACGCGAGGAACACCGGGGAGCTGTTTTTT

d_call: TRBD1
v_call: TRBV5-5
j_call: TRBJ1-4
cdr3_aa: CASSSGTVDEKLFF
cdr3_nt: TGTGCCAGCAGCTCCGGGACAGTAGATGAAAAACTGTTTTTT

d_call: NA
v_call: TRBV5-4
j_call: TRBJ2-5
cdr3_aa: CASSLVDSGETQYF
cdr3_nt: TGTGCCAGCAGCTTGGTAGACAGCGGGGAGACCCAGTACTTC

d_call: NA
v_call: TRBV5-8
j_call: TRBJ2-7
cdr3_aa: CASSLGTSIYEQYF
cdr3_nt: TGTGCCAGCAGCTTGGGAACTAGCATCTACGAGCAGTACTTC

d_call: TRBD1
v_call: TRBV7-8
j_call: TRBJ2-1
cdr3_aa: CASSFQQGAYNEQFF
cdr3_nt: TGTGCCAGCAGCTTTCAACAGGGGGCGTACAATGAGCAGTTCTTC

d_call: TRBD2
v_call: TRBV28
j_call: TRBJ2-3
cdr3_aa: CASREGRADTQYF
cdr3_nt: TGTGCCTCACGGGAGGGTAGGGCAGATACGCAGTATTTT

d_call: NA
v_call: TRBV6-5
j_call: TRBJ1-6
cdr3_aa: CASSYEQGPYNSPLHF
cdr3_nt: TGTGCCAGCAGTTACGAGCAGGGCCCCTATAATTCACCCCTCCACTTT

d_call: NA
v_call: TRBV7-2
j_call: TRBJ2-7
cdr3_aa: CASSLAASPGAYEQYF
cdr3_nt: TGTGCCAGCAGCTTAGCGGCCAGTCCGGGGGCCTACGAGCAGTACTTC

d_call: NA
v_call: TRBV18
j_call: TRBJ2-5
cdr3_aa: CASSSTLQETQYF
cdr3_nt: TGTGCCAGCTCATCGACTCTTCAAGAGACCCAGTACTTC

d_call: NA
v_call: TRBV9
j_call: TRBJ2-7
cdr3_aa: CASSTVLGEQYF
cdr3_nt: TGTGCCAGCAGCACAGTACTAGGCGAGCAGTACTTC

d_call: TRBD2
v_call: TRBV9
j_call: TRBJ2-1
cdr3_aa: CASSVGTASGSKVYEQFF
cdr3_nt: TGTGCCAGCAGCGTAGGAACGGCTAGCGGGAGTAAGGTCTATGAGCAGTTCTTC

d_call: NA
v_call: TRBV20-1
j_call: TRBJ1-2
cdr3_aa: CIPRDWSGYTF
cdr3_nt: TGCATCCCCCGGGACTGGAGCGGCTACACCTTC

d_call: NA
v_call: TRBV6-5
j_call: TRBJ1-2
cdr3_aa: CASSYSTGNYGYTF
cdr3_nt: TGTGCCAGCAGTTACTCGACCGGGAACTATGGCTACACCTTC